What follows are 8 T cell receptor beta chains derived from one specimen sequenced in a study of shared clonotypes between healthy human individuals. The table came from immunoSEQ multiplex PCR; TCRdb's copy has only in-frame clones and leaves some out. Of around 500,000 clones listed, over 65% were seen once; the top ten hold approximately 13%. What was sequenced was PBMCs. The receptors here all came from a woman between 40 and 55 years old in good health. Some clones in this sample may be carry-over from other donors' samples.

This clone was seen repeatedly, ten times or more. The chain is built from TRBV15 and TRBJ2-1; a possible D gene is TRBD1 (5 bases). The CDR3 has 13 residues. In germline, CDR1 is LNHNV, CDR2 YYDKDF (reference sequence). Between the trimmed V and J ends, which lost 0 bases and 8 bases, there was a span of 8 bases. CDR3 nucleotide sequence: TGTGCCACCAGCAGAGAAGGGGTCGATGAGCAGTTCTTC. Residues: CATSREGVDEQFF.

This chain uses TRBV23-1 with TRBJ2-7; D remains unclear. TRBV23-1 is treated as an ORF (open reading frame) with a function not yet certain. The CDR3 is 14 amino acids. The V end lost 0 bases, the J end lost 0 bases, and 6 bases lay between the germline ends. As DNA, the CDR3 is TGCGCCAGCAGTCAATCTTCACTCTCCTACGAGCAGTACTTC. This translates into CASSQSSLSYEQYF.

This clone was counted between two and nine times. The V gene is TRBV30, the J gene TRBJ1-5, with D possibly TRBD1 on 6 matching bases. Deletions cut 0 bases from V and 5 bases from J, with 8 bases between. This CDR3 region has 13 residues. Germline assignment: CDR1 GTSNPN and CDR2 SVGIG (reference sequence). CDR3 DNA: TGTGCCTGGAGTGTGGGGGCAGATCAGCCCCAGCATTTT. As protein: CAWSVGADQPQHF. The variable domain in full, completed from reference TRBV30 and TRBJ1-5, reads SQTIHQWPATLVQPVGSPLSLECTVEGTSNPNLYWYRQAAGRGLQLLFYSVGIGQISSEVPQNLSASRPQDRQFILSSKKLLLSDSGFYLCAWSVGADQPQHFGDGTRLSIL.

The chain recombines TRBV21-1 with TRBJ1-2. TRBV21-1 is described as a pseudogene. The CDR3 runs 17 residues. The DNA for the CDR3 is TGTGCCAGCAGCCCCACGGAGGGGTGCCTCCCTAACTATGGCTACACCTTC. Its protein is CASSPTEGCLPNYGYTF.

This clone was counted a few times. This likely traces to a read error, being one base from a far larger clone. The gene calls are TRBV4-3 and TRBJ2-2; possibly TRBD1 for D (6 bases). CDR1 and CDR2 from the germline V gene are LGHNA and YSLEER. The length of the CDR3 is 17 residues. The CDR3 here is CAGSQDSWAGVAGELFF. CDR3 nucleotides: TGCGCCGGCAGCCAAGATTCATGGGCAGGGGTCGCAGGGGAGCTGTTTTTT.

V gene TRBV7-2 combines with J gene TRBJ2-2; D possibly corresponds to TRBD2 (5 bases). Trimming took 1 base from V and 5 from J, leaving 11 bases between them. The CDR3 covers 15 residues. Per germline, CDR1 SGHTA and CDR2 FQGNSA. The CDR3 is CASSLGLAWTGELFF. CDR3 sequence (DNA): TGTGCCAGCAGCTTAGGGCTAGCTTGGACCGGGGAGCTGTTTTTT.

As concerns this clone: A much bigger clone sits one base away, suggesting this may be a read error. The V and J genes are TRBV28 and TRBJ2-6; 9 bases line up with TRBD1. CDR3 length: 15 amino acids. Germline V gene lookup returns CDR1 MDHEN and CDR2 SYDVKM. The CDR3 DNA reads as TGTGCCAGCAGGCCACAGGGGGCTGGGGCCAACGCCCTGACTTTC. This translates into CASRPQGAGANALTF.

In the case of this clone: Given the absence of the conserved phenylalanine or tryptophan at the CDR3 end, a read error is likely. The J gene is TRBJ1-2, the V gene TRBV10-2; maybe TRBD1 (6 bases). CDR3 size: 15 residues. Germline CDR1 and CDR2: WSHSY and SAAADI. Trimming took off 2 bases at V and 7 bases at J, with 17 bases between the two ends. The CDR3 DNA is TGCGCCAGCAGTGAGCGGAGTGGGACACCGTCTGGCTACACCCTC. Protein: CASSERSGTPSGYTL.